The following is a T cell receptor (beta chain) sequence with its context. This receptor's antigen is unknown. Base-call qualities are not available, and no considerably larger clone is one nucleotide away. This sample was taken from a study of spatial heterogeneity in lung cancer (dated by TCRdb to between 2018 and 2020). For the study in its entirety: Beta-chain transcripts were consistently detected in greater numbers than alpha-chain transcripts, which likely reflected higher beta-chain transcript abundance. In non-small cell lung cancer, the study quantitatively compared TCR alpha and beta repertoires across several tumor regions, matched nontumor lung, and blood. Nonsynonymous mutation counts, determined by whole-exome sequencing of tumor tissue, were related to features of the TCR repertoire. At surgery, 200 or so tumor regions, 61 to 75 matched nontumor lung samples and some 54 PBMC samples were TCR-sequenced for both alpha and beta chains. In the raw uncorrected reads, each unique combination of TCR and UMI appeared more than ten times on average. Overall results and qualifications from the work: Ubiquitous expanded tumor TCRs showed up in blood more often at tumor resection than at routine follow-up. Confirming at a functional level the hypothesis that regional TCRs recognize regional mutations was considered to require additional single-cell paired TCR alpha and beta sequencing.

The library was built by means of 5' RACE. The reads were generated on a NextSeq 500. To allow correction of PCR and sequencing errors, the TCR library protocol tagged every TCR cDNA molecule with a unique molecular identifier. The authors' analysis ran thus. TCR identification, UMI-based error correction and CDR3 extraction were all carried out with Decombinator tools. Expanded TCRs were defined as those above a frequency of 2 per 1,000, corresponding to the top 1% of the tumor frequency distribution. Renyi diversity was computed with the R vegan package after each repertoire had been subsampled 100 times to 5,000 TCRs. CDR3 similarity networks were built from amino acid triplet string-kernel similarity, with CDR3s being connected when pairwise similarity was above 0.82. TCRdb trimmed the raw reads at Q25, called clones with MiXCR and kept productive beta chains. Each CDR3 protein gets just one entry, which takes the most common genes and DNA from the rows behind it. TCRdb's processing, not the authors', yielded these V and J calls. For this sample there are around 89,000 distinct CDR3 sequences; more than 10% appear just once. The ten largest clonotypes hold under 50% of the sample.

The junction carries 7 bases between V and J, which are trimmed by 7 bases and 6 bases respectively. The CDR3 contains 10 residues, cysteine and phenylalanine counted. Left in the record is the CDR3 DNA by itself, 30 bases read in frame from the first base. CDR1 is given as SQVTM and CDR2 as ANQGSEA, both from the germline V gene. The time point label on this specimen signifies: sample taken at primary tumor resection. The donors were some 76 patients from the lung TRACERx cohort who had early-stage, untreated non-small cell lung cancer. TCR sequencing used whole RNA extracted from tumor and nontumor lung tissue, or from cryopreserved PBMC samples, without cell sorting. A patient was chosen for TCR sequencing only when enough RNA was available from at least two tumor regions.

The TCR sequence derives from a male donor with early-stage non-small cell lung cancer. Specimen: PBMCs, collected at surgery. The V gene is TRBV29-1 and the J gene is TRBJ2-1; the D gene is unclear. The DNA sequence is as follows: TGCAGCGCTGGGATCAATGAGCAGTTCTTC. The translation is CSAGINEQFF.